This T cell receptor beta chain appears in the sequencing data of a study of T-cell memory formation after mild COVID-19. General study findings and limits: Of the contracting clones, CD4+ ones lay mainly in CM and EM, and CD8+ ones in EMRA.

The table lists this clonotype with a few counts. Its antigen remains unidentified. Constant-segment primers and 5'RACE yielded cDNA libraries for TCR alpha and TCR beta, each carrying sample barcodes and UMIs. TCRdb ran MiXCR on the 5' RACE reads and lists one entry per CDR3 protein. The sample has approximately 300,000 distinct CDR3 sequences, approximately 15% seen once; the top ten hold about 20%. The germline V gene has CDR1 MNHEY and CDR2 SVGEGT. V lost 2 bases to trimming and J lost 4 bases, with 12 bases between them. The CDR3 spans 14 residues. The V call is TRBV6-2 or TRBV6-3, the J call TRBJ2-7, with a weak D call TRBD1 (6 bases). The sequence was collected from a young man who had mild COVID-19 (a few samples of this study predate the infection). Cell type and time point are not known. Sequencing used PBMCs or a T cell subset sorted from them (not recorded which). CDR3 DNA sequence: TGTGCCAGCAGTTACCAGGGGAGCCGTTACGAGCAGTACGTC. Translated: CASSYQGSRYEQYV.